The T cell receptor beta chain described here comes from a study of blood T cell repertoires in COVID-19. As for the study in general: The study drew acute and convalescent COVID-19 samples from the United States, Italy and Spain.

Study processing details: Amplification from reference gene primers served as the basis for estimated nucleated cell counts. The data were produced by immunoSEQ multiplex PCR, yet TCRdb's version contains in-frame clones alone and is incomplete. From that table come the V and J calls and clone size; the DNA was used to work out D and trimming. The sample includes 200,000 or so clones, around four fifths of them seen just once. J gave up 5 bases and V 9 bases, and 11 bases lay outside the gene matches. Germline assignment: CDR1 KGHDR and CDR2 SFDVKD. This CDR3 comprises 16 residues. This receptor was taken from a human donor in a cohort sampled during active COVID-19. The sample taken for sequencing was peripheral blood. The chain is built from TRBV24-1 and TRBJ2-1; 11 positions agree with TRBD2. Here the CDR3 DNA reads TGTGCCACCTCGAGCTTTCTAGCGGGGGGCAACAATGAGCAGTTCTTC. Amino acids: CATSSFLAGGNNEQFF.